Below are 23 T cell receptor beta chains sequenced from a single sample in a study of T cells in Graves' hyperthyroidism and ophthalmopathy. RNA transcripts gave rise to amplified TCR beta CDR3 regions. An initial round of RT-PCR targeting the TCR CDR3 relied on the HTBI primer set. TCRdb used MiXCR to reprocess the multiplex PCR reads, holding one entry per CDR3 protein. The sample has 93,000 or so distinct CDR3 sequences, less than 55% seen once. Sequencing was carried out using blood. All receptors derive from a middle-aged man with Graves' hyperthyroidism.

The genes are TRBV4-3 and TRBJ1-2; a possible D gene is TRBD1 (6 bases). The CDR3 length is 16 residues. Trimming pared 7 bases from V and 3 bases from J, leaving 21 bases between. Germline CDR1 LGHNA, CDR2 YSLEER. The CDR3 region is CASMIRYRVDYYGYTF. The CDR3 coding sequence is TGCGCCAGCATGATTAGATACAGGGTGGACTACTATGGCTACACCTTC.

The table lists this clonotype with a count of one. This chain connects TRBV29-1 to TRBJ1-2, with a tentative D call TRBD1 (5 bases). V was shortened by 5 bases and J by 8 bases, with 18 bases between the two germline ends. The CDR3 is made up of 13 amino acids. The germline V gene encodes CDR1 SQVTM and CDR2 ANQGSEA. In nucleotides, the CDR3 is TGCAGCGTTTACGGGGCCCACCAGGCAGGCTACACCTTC. It encodes CSVYGAHQAGYTF.

In DNA form, the CDR3 reads TGCAGTGCTAGCCATGGGAAAGCGGGCTGGGCCTACGAGCAGTACTTC. The encoded protein is CSASHGKAGWAYEQYF. The chain combines TRBV20-1 with TRBJ2-7; weak D call: TRBD2 (6 bases). V lost 3 bases, J lost 2 bases, and 20 bases lay in between. Germline V CDR1 and CDR2: DFQATT, SNEGSKA (reference sequence). This CDR3 is built from 16 residues.

The genes are TRBV7-2 and TRBJ2-5; TRBD1 matches at 7 bases. The CDR3 loop spans 14 amino acids. Germline V gene lookup returns CDR1 SGHTA and CDR2 FQGNSA. With 5 bases clipped from V and 2 bases from J, the junction kept 5 bases outside the gene matches. The CDR3 coding sequence is TGTGCCAGCAGCGGAGTGACAGGGCAAGAGACCCAGTACTTC. It is translated as CASSGVTGQETQYF.

This clonotype was counted at least ten times. This rearrangement joins TRBV12-3 or TRBV12-4 to TRBJ2-7, with TRBD2 matching 7 bases. The CDR3 spans 15 residues. The V gene end was trimmed by 6 bases and the J gene end by 1 base; junction bases not matched to a gene: 9. The CDR3 coding sequence is TGTGCCAGCAGCATCCTAGGCGGGGGATCCTACGAGCAGTACTTC. This gives the protein CASSILGGGSYEQYF.

Comment on this clonotype: Given a much more abundant clone one base away, this may be a read error. This sequence joins TRBV4-3 and TRBJ2-1; D unresolved. The CDR3 contains 13 residues. Germline assignment: CDR1 LGHNA and CDR2 YSLEER. V was trimmed by 1 base and J by 10 bases, leaving 11 bases between them. The chain's CDR3 is CASSQVSVAEQFF. The CDR3, as DNA: TGCGCCAGCAGCCAAGTTAGTGTGGCGGAGCAGTTCTTC.

The V gene is TRBV10-1, the J gene TRBJ2-4; TRBD1 agrees at 9 bases. V was pared by 6 bases and J by 0 bases, with 18 bases of the junction left unmatched. This CDR3 comprises 20 residues. Germline CDR1 is WNHNN and CDR2 is SYGVQD (reference sequence). CDR3 residues: CASRGPGQGGSWEAKNIQYF. Here the CDR3 DNA reads TGCGCCAGCAGGGGACCGGGACAGGGCGGGAGTTGGGAAGCCAAAAACATTCAGTACTTC.

This clonotype came up many times. The CDR3 protein is CASRGQRGPTDTQYF. The CDR3 nucleotides are TGTGCCAGCAGGGGGCAGCGGGGGCCCACAGATACGCAGTATTTT. The genes are TRBV6-4 and TRBJ2-3; TRBD2 aligns across 8 bases. The CDR3 sequence is 15 residues long. V was clipped by 6 bases and J by 2 bases; unmatched bases: 7. Germline lookup yields CDR1 MRHNA and CDR2 SNTAGT.

Only one count was recorded for this clonotype. The rearrangement links TRBV7-9 to TRBJ2-3; maybe TRBD1 (5 bases). Germline-derived CDR1 and CDR2 are SEHNR and FQNEAQ (reference sequence). The V end was cut by 5 bases, the J end by 0 bases, with 12 bases between. The length of the CDR3 is 15 residues. CDR3 nucleotide sequence: TGTGCCAGCAGCGGAAAGGACACCAGCACAGATACGCAGTATTTT. Its protein product is CASSGKDTSTDTQYF.

The gene calls are TRBV11-2 and TRBJ2-5; TRBD2 aligns across 11 bases. Germline V CDR1 and CDR2: SGHAT, FQNNGV. The CDR3 is 18 amino acids. The V gene end was trimmed by 4 bases and the J gene end by 1 base; junction bases not matched to a gene: 11. The CDR3: CASSSGLAGILLQETQYF. CDR3 nucleotide sequence: TGTGCCAGCAGCTCCGGACTAGCGGGCATCTTACTCCAAGAGACCCAGTACTTC.

This clonotype was seen many times. The V call is TRBV5-4, the J call TRBJ2-5; possible D gene TRBD2, 5 bases. Trimming cost V 0 bases and J 7 bases, with 16 bases left between them. CDR3 length equals 15 residues. Germline V gene sequence: CDR1 SGHNT, CDR2 YYREEE (reference sequence). Here the CDR3 reads CASSLGPNLAGTQYF. Written as DNA, the CDR3 is TGTGCCAGCAGCTTGGGGCCCAACTTGGCGGGGACCCAGTACTTC.

Many counts were recorded for this clonotype. The rearrangement uses TRBV4-2 and TRBJ2-7, with D perhaps TRBD1 (5 bases). The CDR3 is 17 amino acids. Between the trimmed V and J ends, which lost 4 bases and 0 bases, there was a span of 19 bases. Germline V gives CDR1 LGHNA, CDR2 YNFKEQ. CDR3 DNA sequence: TGTGCCAGCAGCCCCGACCTGACAGTGCCGAGCTCCTACGAGCAGTACTTC. It encodes CASSPDLTVPSSYEQYF.

This clonotype has ten or more counts. V is TRBV6-6 and J is TRBJ2-5; 7 nucleotides line up with TRBD2. Germline CDR1 reads MNHNY; CDR2 reads SVGAGI (reference sequence). CDR3 size: 17 residues. The ends lost 2 bases at V and 1 base at J; junction bases unmatched: 10. The CDR3 spells CASSYGFRGEGQETQYF. CDR3 nucleotide sequence: TGTGCCAGCAGTTACGGGTTCCGAGGGGAGGGCCAAGAGACCCAGTACTTC.

This clonotype is medium-sized. This rearrangement joins TRBV10-2 to TRBJ2-3; the match to TRBD2 covers 9 bases. Germline values: CDR1 WSHSY, CDR2 SAAADI. The CDR3 loop spans 15 amino acids. V gave up 6 bases and J gave up 4 bases; unmatched junction bases: 8. CDR3 DNA: TGCGCCAGCAGAGGAATAGCGGGAGCCCCAGATACGCAGTATTTT. Its protein product is CASRGIAGAPDTQYF.

This clonotype was counted at least ten times. V is TRBV5-5 and J is TRBJ1-5; 7 positions agree with TRBD1. The germline gives CDR1 SGHKS, CDR2 YYEKEE (reference sequence). V lost 7 bases and J lost 6; bases outside the gene matches: 4. The CDR3 spans 12 residues. The CDR3 is CASPGQPQPQHF. In nucleotides, the CDR3 is TGTGCCAGCCCGGGACAGCCTCAGCCCCAGCATTTT.

At least ten counts were recorded for this clonotype. The gene calls are TRBV10-2 and TRBJ2-7; TRBD1 matches at 9 bases. Germline loops: CDR1 WSHSY, CDR2 SAAADI. Trimming at V came to 6 bases and at J to 2 bases, leaving 8 bases not matched to a gene. The CDR3 has 15 residues. CDR3 in DNA: TGCGCCAGCAGGGAACCGGGACAGGGAACCTACGAGCAGTACTTC. Protein sequence: CASREPGQGTYEQYF.

This clonotype appeared many times. This chain links TRBV5-1 with TRBJ1-4; D unresolved. The V gene lost 0 bases and the J gene lost 4 bases, with 7 bases spanning the gap. Germline assignment: CDR1 SGHRS and CDR2 YFSETQ. There are 14 residues in the CDR3. DNA for the CDR3: TGCGCCAGCAGCTTGGGGCAGAATAATGAAAAACTGTTTTTT. This codes for CASSLGQNNEKLFF. Using reference TRBV5-1 and TRBJ1-4 for the parts outside the CDR3, the full variable domain is KAGVTQTPRYLIKTRGQQVTLSCSPISGHRSVSWYQQTPGQGLQFLFEYFSETQRNKGNFPGRFSGRQFSNSRSEMNVSTLELGDSALYLCASSLGQNNEKLFFGSGTQLSVL.

The genes are TRBV6-6 and TRBJ1-6; D unresolved. The V end lost 7 bases, the J end lost 3 bases, and 19 bases lay between the germline ends. Germline V lookup: CDR1 MNHNY, CDR2 SVGAGI (reference sequence). This CDR3 is built from 17 residues. The CDR3 region is CASTIPGEADYNSPLHF. DNA of the CDR3: TGTGCCAGCACCATACCCGGCGAGGCGGACTATAATTCACCCCTCCACTTT.

This clonotype was detected ten times or more. CDR3 sequence reads: CASSPTPQAGNTIYF. CDR3 nucleotides: TGCGCCAGCAGCCCTACACCTCAGGCTGGAAACACCATATATTTT. The chain carries TRBV5-1 and TRBJ1-3; D gene uncertain. This CDR3 is built from 15 residues. V lost 4 bases to trimming and J lost 2 bases, with 13 bases between them. Looked up from germline, CDR1 is SGHRS and CDR2 is YFSETQ.

The chain combines TRBV20-1 with TRBJ2-5, with 8 bases lining up with TRBD2. With V trimmed by 3 bases and J by 5 bases, 11 bases remained unmatched. This CDR3 has 15 residues. Germline V gene data show CDR1 as DFQATT and CDR2 as SNEGSKA (reference sequence). The CDR3 DNA reads TGCAGTGCTAGGGGGGTTAGCGGGATGTCGGAGACCCAGTACTTC. Encoded protein: CSARGVSGMSETQYF.

V is TRBV24-1 and J is TRBJ2-7; D is possibly TRBD2 (6 bases). CDR1 KGHDR and CDR2 SFDVKD come from the germline V gene. The CDR3 covers 17 residues. With 3 bases removed from V and 2 bases from J, the gap between germline ends came to 19 bases. CDR3 bases: TGTGCCACCAGTGATCCACGATCCGGGACTGCAACCTACGAGCAGTACTTC. Encoded protein: CATSDPRSGTATYEQYF.

This clonotype was found many times. The gene calls are TRBV5-1 and TRBJ1-2; possibly TRBD1 for D (5 bases). The CDR3 runs 16 residues. The V end lost 1 base, the J end lost 4 bases, and 17 bases lay between the germline ends. Germline-derived CDR1 and CDR2 are SGHRS and YFSETQ. As DNA, the CDR3 is TGCGCCAGCAGCTTGTCAGGCTTAACAGGAGGCTATGGCTACACCTTC. Its protein product is CASSLSGLTGGYGYTF. Full variable domain (outside the CDR3, taken from reference TRBV5-1 and TRBJ1-2): KAGVTQTPRYLIKTRGQQVTLSCSPISGHRSVSWYQQTPGQGLQFLFEYFSETQRNKGNFPGRFSGRQFSNSRSEMNVSTLELGDSALYLCASSLSGLTGGYGYTFGSGTRLTVV.

Only one count was recorded for this clonotype. The chain couples TRBV20-1 to TRBJ2-5; D might be TRBD2 (7 bases). The germline gives CDR1 DFQATT, CDR2 SNEGSKA (reference sequence). Trimming left V 3 bases short and J 7 bases short, with 18 bases between. The CDR3 has 14 amino acids. The CDR3 coding sequence is TGCAGTGCTAGGGGGAGGGAAGGGGGATTGACCCAGTACTTC. It is translated as CSARGREGGLTQYF.